This record covers a single TCR beta chain. As yet, its antigen is unknown. The CDR3 extends over 13 amino acids. The germline V gene has CDR1 SGDLS and CDR2 YYNGEE. Trimming removed 0 bases from V and 9 bases from J, with 10 bases in between. The source of the sample is a study of cytomegalovirus exposure and HLA in healthy donors. Across the whole study: Inside one of the first data releases sat roughly 80 million unique TCRs taken from HLA-typed donors.

The PCR employed 60 Vbeta primers together with 13 Jbeta primers. TCRdb keeps only in-frame clones here, not all; method: immunoSEQ multiplex PCR. The sample contains fewer than 200,000 clones, around 85% of which appear only once. Whole-study findings and limits: Analyses of presence/absence relied on an assumption of roughly uniform sequencing depth across donors. About 87% or about 30% of the time was how often most TCR beta V segments were productive, according to an earlier analysis. Through in vitro validation, a few CMV-associated chains were shown to be specific for CMV antigens.

This sequence joins TRBV9 and TRBJ2-1; D is perhaps TRBD2 (6 bases). Sequencing was carried out using PBMCs. The sequence derives from a middle-aged man in good health and CMV-seronegative. CDR3 sequence (DNA): TGTGCCAGCAGCGTAGTGTGGAGGGGTGAGCAGTTCTTC. The encoded protein is CASSVVWRGEQFF.